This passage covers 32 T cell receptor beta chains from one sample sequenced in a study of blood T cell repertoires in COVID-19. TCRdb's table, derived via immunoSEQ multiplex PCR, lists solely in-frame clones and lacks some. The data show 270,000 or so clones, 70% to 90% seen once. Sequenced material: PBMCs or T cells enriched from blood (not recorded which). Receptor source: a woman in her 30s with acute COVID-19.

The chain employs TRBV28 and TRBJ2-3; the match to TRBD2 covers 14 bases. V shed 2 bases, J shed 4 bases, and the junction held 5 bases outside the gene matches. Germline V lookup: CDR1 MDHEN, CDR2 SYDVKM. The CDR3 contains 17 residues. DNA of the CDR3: TGTGCCAGCAGTTTAATGTCGGGACTAGCGGGAGCAGATACGCAGTATTTT. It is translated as CASSLMSGLAGADTQYF.

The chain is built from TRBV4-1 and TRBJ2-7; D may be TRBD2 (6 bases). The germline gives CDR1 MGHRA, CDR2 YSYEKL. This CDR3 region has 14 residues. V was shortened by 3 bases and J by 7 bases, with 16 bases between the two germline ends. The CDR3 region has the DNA TGCGCCAGCAGCCAGAGGCGGGGAGTTGATGAGCAGTACTTC. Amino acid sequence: CASSQRRGVDEQYF.

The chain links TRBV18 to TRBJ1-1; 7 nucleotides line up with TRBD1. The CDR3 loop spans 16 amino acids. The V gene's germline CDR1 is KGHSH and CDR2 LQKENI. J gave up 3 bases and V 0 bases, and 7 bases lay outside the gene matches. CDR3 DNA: TGTGCCAGCTCACCACCGGTACGAGGGGGCGACACTGAAGCTTTCTTT. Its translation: CASSPPVRGGDTEAFF.

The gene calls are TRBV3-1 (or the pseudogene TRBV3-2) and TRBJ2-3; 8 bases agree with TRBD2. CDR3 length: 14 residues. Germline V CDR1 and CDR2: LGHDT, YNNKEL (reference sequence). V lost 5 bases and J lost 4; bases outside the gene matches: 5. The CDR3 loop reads CASSFTGRADTQYF. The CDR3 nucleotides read TGTGCCAGCAGCTTCACCGGGAGGGCAGATACGCAGTATTTT.

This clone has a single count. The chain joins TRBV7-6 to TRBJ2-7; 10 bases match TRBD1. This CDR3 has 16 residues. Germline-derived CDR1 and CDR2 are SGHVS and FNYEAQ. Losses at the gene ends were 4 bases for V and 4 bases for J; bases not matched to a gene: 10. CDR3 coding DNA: TGTGCCAGCAGCTCGGCCCCCCGGGACAGGGGATACGAGCAGTACTTC. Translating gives CASSSAPRDRGYEQYF.

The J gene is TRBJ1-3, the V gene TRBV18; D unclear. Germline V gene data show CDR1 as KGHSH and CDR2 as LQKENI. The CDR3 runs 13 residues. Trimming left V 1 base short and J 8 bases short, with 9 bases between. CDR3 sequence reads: CASSPLEEDTIYF. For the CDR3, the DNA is TGTGCCAGCTCACCACTTGAGGAGGACACCATATATTTT.

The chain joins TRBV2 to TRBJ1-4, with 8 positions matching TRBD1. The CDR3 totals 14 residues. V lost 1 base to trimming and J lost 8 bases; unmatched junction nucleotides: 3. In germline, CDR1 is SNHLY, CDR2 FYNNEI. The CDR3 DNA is TGTGCCAGCAGTGAAGTACAGGGGGGCGAAAAACTGTTTTTT. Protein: CASSEVQGGEKLFF.

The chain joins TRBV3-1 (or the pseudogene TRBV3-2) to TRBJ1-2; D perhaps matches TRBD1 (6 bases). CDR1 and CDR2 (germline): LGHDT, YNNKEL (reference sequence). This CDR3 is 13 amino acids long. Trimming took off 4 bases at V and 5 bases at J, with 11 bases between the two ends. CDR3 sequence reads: CASSPSQGYGYTF. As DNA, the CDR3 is TGTGCCAGCAGCCCCTCCCAGGGGTATGGCTACACCTTC.

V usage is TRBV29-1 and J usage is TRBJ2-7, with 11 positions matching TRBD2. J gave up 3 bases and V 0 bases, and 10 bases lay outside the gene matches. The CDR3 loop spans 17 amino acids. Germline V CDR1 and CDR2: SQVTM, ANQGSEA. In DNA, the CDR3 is TGCAGCGTTGAAGAGGGGACACTAGGGACTAGCGGCTACGAGCAGTACTTC. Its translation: CSVEEGTLGTSGYEQYF.

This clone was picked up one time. The CDR3, as DNA: TGTGCCAGCGACCGGGACTCTCATAATGAGCAGTTCTTC. Translation gives CASDRDSHNEQFF. This sequence joins TRBV6-5 and TRBJ2-1; weak D call: TRBD2 (6 bases). Per germline, CDR1 MNHEY and CDR2 SVGAGI. V was cut by 8 bases and J by 7 bases, with 15 bases left in between. The CDR3 loop spans 13 amino acids.

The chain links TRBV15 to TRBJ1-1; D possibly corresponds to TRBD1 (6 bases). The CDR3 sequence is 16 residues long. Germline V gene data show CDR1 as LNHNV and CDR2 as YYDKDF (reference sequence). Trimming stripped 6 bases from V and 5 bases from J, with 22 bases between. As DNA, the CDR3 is TGTGCCACCAGGCCCCTCGTCCCAGGGGTACGGACTGAAGCTTTCTTT. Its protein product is CATRPLVPGVRTEAFF.

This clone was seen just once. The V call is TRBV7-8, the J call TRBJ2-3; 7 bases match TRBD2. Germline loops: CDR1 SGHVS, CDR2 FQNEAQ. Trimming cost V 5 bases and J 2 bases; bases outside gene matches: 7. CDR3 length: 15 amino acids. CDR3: CASSPKAGPTDTQYF. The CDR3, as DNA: TGTGCCAGCAGCCCAAAAGCGGGACCCACAGATACGCAGTATTTT. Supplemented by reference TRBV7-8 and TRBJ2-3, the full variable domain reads GAGVSQSPRYKVAKRGQDVALRCDPISGHVSLFWYQQALGQGPEFLTYFQNEAQLDKSGLPSDRFFAERPEGSVSTLKIQRTQQEDSAVYLCASSPKAGPTDTQYFGPGTRLTVL.

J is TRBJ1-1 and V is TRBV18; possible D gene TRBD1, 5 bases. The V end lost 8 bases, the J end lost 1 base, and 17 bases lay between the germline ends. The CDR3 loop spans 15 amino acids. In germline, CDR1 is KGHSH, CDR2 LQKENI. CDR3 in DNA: TGTGCCAGCCAGCCCCCGGGCAGGGAGAACACTGAAGCTTTCTTT. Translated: CASQPPGRENTEAFF.

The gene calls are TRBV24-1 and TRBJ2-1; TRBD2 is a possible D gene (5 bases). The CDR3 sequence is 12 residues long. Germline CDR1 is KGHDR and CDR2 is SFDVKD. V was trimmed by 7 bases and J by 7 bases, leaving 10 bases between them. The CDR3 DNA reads TGTGCCACCAGCCCGACGGGAAATGAGCAGTTCTTC. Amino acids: CATSPTGNEQFF.

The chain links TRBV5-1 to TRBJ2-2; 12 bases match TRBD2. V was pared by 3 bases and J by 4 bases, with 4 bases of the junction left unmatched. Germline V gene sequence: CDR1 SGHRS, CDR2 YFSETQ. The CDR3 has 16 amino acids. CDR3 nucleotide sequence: TGCGCCAGCAGCTCAGGACTAGCGGGAAGCACCGGGGAGCTGTTTTTT. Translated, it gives CASSSGLAGSTGELFF.

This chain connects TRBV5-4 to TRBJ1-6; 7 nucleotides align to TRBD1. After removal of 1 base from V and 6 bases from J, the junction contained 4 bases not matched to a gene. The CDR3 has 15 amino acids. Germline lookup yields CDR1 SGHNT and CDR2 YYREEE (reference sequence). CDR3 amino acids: CASSLTGATNSPLHF. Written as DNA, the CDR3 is TGTGCCAGCAGCTTGACAGGGGCCACTAATTCACCCCTCCACTTT.

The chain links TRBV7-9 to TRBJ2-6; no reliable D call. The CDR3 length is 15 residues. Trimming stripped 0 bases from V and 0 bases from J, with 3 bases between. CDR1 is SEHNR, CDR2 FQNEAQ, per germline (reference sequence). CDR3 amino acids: CASSLAHSGANVLTF. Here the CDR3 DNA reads TGTGCCAGCAGCTTAGCTCACTCTGGGGCCAACGTCCTGACTTTC.

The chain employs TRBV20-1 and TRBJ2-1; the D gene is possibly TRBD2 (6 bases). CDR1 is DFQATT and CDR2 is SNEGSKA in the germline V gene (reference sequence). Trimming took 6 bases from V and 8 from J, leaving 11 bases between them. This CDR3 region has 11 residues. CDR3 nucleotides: TGCAGTGCAAGGAGGGCCCATGAGCAGTTCTTC. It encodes CSARRAHEQFF.

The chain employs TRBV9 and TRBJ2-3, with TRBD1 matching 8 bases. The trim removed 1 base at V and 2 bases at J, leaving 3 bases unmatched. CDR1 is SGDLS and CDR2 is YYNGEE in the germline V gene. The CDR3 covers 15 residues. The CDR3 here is CASSVQGANTDTQYF. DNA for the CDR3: TGTGCCAGCAGCGTACAGGGGGCGAACACAGATACGCAGTATTTT.

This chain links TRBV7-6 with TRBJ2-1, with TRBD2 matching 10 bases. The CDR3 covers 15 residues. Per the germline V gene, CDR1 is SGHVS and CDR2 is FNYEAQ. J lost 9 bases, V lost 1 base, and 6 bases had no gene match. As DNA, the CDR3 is TGTGCCAGCAGCTTAGGTCCAGCGGGAGGGATTGAGCAGTTCTTC. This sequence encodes CASSLGPAGGIEQFF.

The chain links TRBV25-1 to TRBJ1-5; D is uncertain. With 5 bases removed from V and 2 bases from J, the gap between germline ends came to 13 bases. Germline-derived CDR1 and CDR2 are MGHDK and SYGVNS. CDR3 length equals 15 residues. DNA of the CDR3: TGTGCCAGCAGTCCCTCGGGAGAGGGCAATCAGCCCCAGCATTTT. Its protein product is CASSPSGEGNQPQHF.

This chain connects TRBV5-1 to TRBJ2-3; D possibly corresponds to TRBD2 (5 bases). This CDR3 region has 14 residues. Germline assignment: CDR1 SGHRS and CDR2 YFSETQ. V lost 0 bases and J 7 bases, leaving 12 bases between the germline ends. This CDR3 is CASSLDGGINTQYF. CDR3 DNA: TGCGCCAGCAGCTTGGATGGAGGTATAAATACGCAGTATTTT. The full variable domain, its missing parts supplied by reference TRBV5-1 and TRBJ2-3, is KAGVTQTPRYLIKTRGQQVTLSCSPISGHRSVSWYQQTPGQGLQFLFEYFSETQRNKGNFPGRFSGRQFSNSRSEMNVSTLELGDSALYLCASSLDGGINTQYFGPGTRLTVL.

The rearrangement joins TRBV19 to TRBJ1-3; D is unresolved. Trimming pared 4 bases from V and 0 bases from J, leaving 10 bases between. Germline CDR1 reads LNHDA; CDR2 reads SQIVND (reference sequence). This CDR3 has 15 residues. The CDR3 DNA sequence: TGTGCCAGTAGTACCTTAGACACCTCTGGAAACACCATATATTTT. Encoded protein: CASSTLDTSGNTIYF.

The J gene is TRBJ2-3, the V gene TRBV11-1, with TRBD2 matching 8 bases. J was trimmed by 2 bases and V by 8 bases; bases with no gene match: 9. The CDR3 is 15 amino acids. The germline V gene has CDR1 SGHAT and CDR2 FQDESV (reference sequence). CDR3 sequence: CASSRTSFNTDTQYF. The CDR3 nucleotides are TGTGCCAGCTCAAGGACTAGCTTTAACACAGATACGCAGTATTTT.

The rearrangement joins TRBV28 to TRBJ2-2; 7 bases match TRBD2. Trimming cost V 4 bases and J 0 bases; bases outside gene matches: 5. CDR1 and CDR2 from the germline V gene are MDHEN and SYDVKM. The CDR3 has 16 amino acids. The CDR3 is CASSSSSGTNTGELFF. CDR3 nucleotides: TGTGCCAGCAGTTCCTCCAGCGGGACGAACACCGGGGAGCTGTTTTTT.

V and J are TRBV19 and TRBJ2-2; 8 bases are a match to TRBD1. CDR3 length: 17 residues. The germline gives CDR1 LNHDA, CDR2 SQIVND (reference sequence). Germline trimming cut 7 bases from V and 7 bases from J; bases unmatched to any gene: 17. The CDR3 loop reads CASTTPLGQGGIGELFF. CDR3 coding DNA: TGTGCCAGTACCACCCCTCTAGGACAGGGTGGGATCGGGGAGCTGTTTTTT.

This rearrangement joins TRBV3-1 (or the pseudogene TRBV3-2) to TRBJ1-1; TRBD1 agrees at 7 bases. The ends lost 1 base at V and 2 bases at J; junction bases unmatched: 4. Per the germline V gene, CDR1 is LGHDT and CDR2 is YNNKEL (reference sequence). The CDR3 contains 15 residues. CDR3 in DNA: TGTGCCAGCAGCCAAGTTTGGACAGGCAACACTGAAGCTTTCTTT. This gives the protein CASSQVWTGNTEAFF.

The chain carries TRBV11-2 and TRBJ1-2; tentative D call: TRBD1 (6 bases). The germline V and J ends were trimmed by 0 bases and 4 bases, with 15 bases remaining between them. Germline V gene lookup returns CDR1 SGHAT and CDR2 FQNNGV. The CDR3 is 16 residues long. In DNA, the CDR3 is TGTGCCAGCAGCTTAGATCAATGGGACACGGGCTATGGCTACACCTTC. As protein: CASSLDQWDTGYGYTF.

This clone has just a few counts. In DNA form, the CDR3 reads TGTGCCAGCAGTGCTACTAGCGGGCTGCGGGATACGCAGTATTTT. This sequence encodes CASSATSGLRDTQYF. V is TRBV6-4 and J is TRBJ2-3; 9 nucleotides line up with TRBD2. V was pared by 4 bases and J by 6 bases, with 8 bases of the junction left unmatched. The CDR3 extends over 15 amino acids. CDR1 and CDR2 (germline): MRHNA, SNTAGT.

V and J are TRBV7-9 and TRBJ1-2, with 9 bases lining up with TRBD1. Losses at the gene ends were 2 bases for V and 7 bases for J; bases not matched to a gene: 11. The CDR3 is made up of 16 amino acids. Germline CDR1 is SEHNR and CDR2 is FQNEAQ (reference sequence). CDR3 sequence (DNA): TGTGCCAGCAGCTTAACCCCGGGACAGGGATCCTCTGGCTACACCTTC. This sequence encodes CASSLTPGQGSSGYTF.

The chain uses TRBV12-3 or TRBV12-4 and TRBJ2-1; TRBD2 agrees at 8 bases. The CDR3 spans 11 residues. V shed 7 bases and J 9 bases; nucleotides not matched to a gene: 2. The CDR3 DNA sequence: TGTGCCAGCACCACTAGCGGTGAGCAGTTCTTC. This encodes CASTTSGEQFF.

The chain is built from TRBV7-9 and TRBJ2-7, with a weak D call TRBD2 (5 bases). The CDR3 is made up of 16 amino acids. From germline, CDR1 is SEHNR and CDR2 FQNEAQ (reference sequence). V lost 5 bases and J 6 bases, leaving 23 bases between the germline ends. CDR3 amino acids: CASSDPALAASIEQYF. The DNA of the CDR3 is TGTGCCAGCAGCGACCCCGCGCTAGCCGCCTCTATCGAGCAGTACTTC.